The rows below give T cell receptor beta chains drawn from one sample of a study of T cell responses to AZD1222 COVID-19 vaccine. Measured with immunoSEQ multiplex PCR; TCRdb has only the in-frame clones, and not every one. The table includes more than 95,000 clones, approximately 85% detected once. The source was peripheral blood, collected on day 0 of MenACWY control vaccination. The receptors come from an adult in good health. Each CDR3 is given without its conserved first and last residue. The order of the fields is clone size, V gene, J gene, CDR3 protein. Size is stated for part of the rows, as once, few or many counts, or as a class when the clone is expanded.

clone_size: -
v_call: TRBV12-3/TRBV12-4
j_call: TRBJ2-3
cdr3_aa: ASTGLSTDTQY

clone_size: -
v_call: TRBV29-1
j_call: TRBJ2-2
cdr3_aa: SVAEAGGVDTGELF

clone_size: -
v_call: TRBV18
j_call: TRBJ2-5
cdr3_aa: ASSPESRETQY

clone_size: -
v_call: TRBV29-1
j_call: TRBJ1-1
cdr3_aa: SVWDRGNANTEAF

clone_size: -
v_call: TRBV28
j_call: TRBJ1-2
cdr3_aa: ASSVGDGTGYT

clone_size: -
v_call: TRBV27
j_call: TRBJ2-2
cdr3_aa: ASSSRLTATGELF

clone_size: -
v_call: TRBV30
j_call: TRBJ1-5
cdr3_aa: AWSVSLTGLYQPQH

clone_size: -
v_call: TRBV7-2
j_call: TRBJ1-1
cdr3_aa: ASSPRGQGYTEAF

clone_size: -
v_call: TRBV9
j_call: TRBJ1-2
cdr3_aa: ASSVSSQGPGYT

clone_size: once
v_call: TRBV7-3
j_call: TRBJ2-2
cdr3_aa: ASSQTINTGELF

clone_size: -
v_call: TRBV19
j_call: TRBJ2-3
cdr3_aa: ASRPQDLRTDTQY

clone_size: -
v_call: TRBV7-2
j_call: TRBJ1-3
cdr3_aa: ASSLERGSGNTIY

clone_size: -
v_call: TRBV19
j_call: TRBJ2-3
cdr3_aa: ASKIGTARSTDTQY

clone_size: few
v_call: TRBV6-2/TRBV6-3
j_call: TRBJ2-4
cdr3_aa: ASSYSGSKNIQY

clone_size: -
v_call: TRBV27
j_call: TRBJ1-4
cdr3_aa: ASSIRGGRANEKLF

clone_size: -
v_call: TRBV7-9
j_call: TRBJ2-1
cdr3_aa: ASSRDSSSYNEQF

clone_size: -
v_call: TRBV5-1
j_call: TRBJ2-3
cdr3_aa: ASSGTVGSTDTQY

clone_size: -
v_call: TRBV24-1
j_call: TRBJ2-1
cdr3_aa: ATPVVGTISYNEQF

clone_size: -
v_call: TRBV10-3
j_call: TRBJ2-7
cdr3_aa: AISDGQGYEQY

clone_size: -
v_call: TRBV28
j_call: TRBJ1-2
cdr3_aa: ASSSFRIDGYT

clone_size: few
v_call: TRBV5-1
j_call: TRBJ2-2
cdr3_aa: ASSLRQENTGELF

clone_size: -
v_call: TRBV29-1
j_call: TRBJ1-1
cdr3_aa: SVEDRGGTEAF

clone_size: -
v_call: TRBV6-5
j_call: TRBJ1-2
cdr3_aa: ASRSDSHYGYT

clone_size: -
v_call: TRBV24-1
j_call: TRBJ2-7
cdr3_aa: ATSTQGREQY

clone_size: few
v_call: TRBV7-2
j_call: TRBJ2-7
cdr3_aa: ASSSTGGGYEQY

clone_size: -
v_call: TRBV24-1
j_call: TRBJ1-2
cdr3_aa: ATSAGYSQSGGYT

clone_size: -
v_call: TRBV9
j_call: TRBJ1-3
cdr3_aa: ASSPPGQGGNTIY

clone_size: -
v_call: TRBV28
j_call: TRBJ1-2
cdr3_aa: ASSFQGGGDYGYT

clone_size: -
v_call: TRBV2
j_call: TRBJ1-2
cdr3_aa: ASSEGRIYGYT

clone_size: -
v_call: TRBV6-6
j_call: TRBJ2-1
cdr3_aa: AATNGQGAWNEQF

clone_size: -
v_call: TRBV19
j_call: TRBJ1-1
cdr3_aa: ASRTGGNTEAF

clone_size: -
v_call: TRBV27
j_call: TRBJ2-7
cdr3_aa: ASTMNYEQY

clone_size: few
v_call: TRBV9
j_call: TRBJ2-3
cdr3_aa: ASSVDGQLDTQY

clone_size: -
v_call: TRBV28
j_call: TRBJ2-1
cdr3_aa: ASSLLIVRGRGNEQF

clone_size: -
v_call: TRBV6-5
j_call: TRBJ1-2
cdr3_aa: ASSQTGNYGYT

clone_size: -
v_call: TRBV3-1/TRBV3-2
j_call: TRBJ1-1
cdr3_aa: ASSRTVNTEAF

clone_size: few
v_call: TRBV10-3
j_call: TRBJ2-1
cdr3_aa: AISAGTAYNEQF

clone_size: -
v_call: TRBV18
j_call: TRBJ1-2
cdr3_aa: ASSTTNYGYT

clone_size: few
v_call: TRBV2
j_call: TRBJ1-5
cdr3_aa: ASSDQTGGYQPQH

clone_size: -
v_call: TRBV28
j_call: TRBJ1-4
cdr3_aa: ASKPNEKLF

clone_size: -
v_call: TRBV10-1
j_call: TRBJ1-6
cdr3_aa: ASSTTGNGSPLH

clone_size: -
v_call: TRBV7-6
j_call: TRBJ2-7
cdr3_aa: ASSLGSLAGGEQY

clone_size: -
v_call: TRBV2
j_call: TRBJ2-3
cdr3_aa: ASSRTFTDTQY

clone_size: -
v_call: TRBV7-2
j_call: TRBJ2-3
cdr3_aa: ASSELTTSGGSDTQY

clone_size: -
v_call: TRBV28
j_call: TRBJ1-3
cdr3_aa: ASSFEGVAGNTIY

clone_size: once
v_call: TRBV28
j_call: TRBJ1-2
cdr3_aa: ASRGTANYGYT

clone_size: -
v_call: TRBV4-2
j_call: TRBJ1-2
cdr3_aa: ASSQDARIRTGVGYT

clone_size: -
v_call: TRBV7-2
j_call: TRBJ2-1
cdr3_aa: ASRTSGGHEQF

clone_size: once
v_call: TRBV3-1/TRBV3-2
j_call: TRBJ2-2
cdr3_aa: ASLRGTGELF

clone_size: -
v_call: TRBV2
j_call: TRBJ2-3
cdr3_aa: ASQIGGSTGTDTQY

clone_size: once
v_call: TRBV6-5
j_call: TRBJ1-2
cdr3_aa: ASSLGGPNYGYT